These 15 T cell receptor beta chains were all obtained from the same sample, sequenced in a study of shared clonotypes between healthy human individuals. Repertoires were generated with immunoSEQ multiplex PCR, while TCRdb's copy carries only in-frame clones and drops some. The top ten clones hold about 1.5% of a sample with roughly 2.1 million clones, just over 90% of them seen once. In the naive CD8 group, cells lacked CD45RO and were positively selected for CCR7, so terminally differentiated effector memory CD45RA+ cells were left out. The specimen was naive CD8+ T cells from PBMCs. Source of these receptors: a man younger than 35 in good health. Some clones in this sample may be carry-over from other donors' samples.

In the case of this clone: Other nucleotide sequences from this sample produce the same CDR3. This chain connects TRBV28 to TRBJ2-5, with 7 bases lining up with TRBD1. The CDR3 contains 14 residues. Germline CDR1 MDHEN, CDR2 SYDVKM. J lost 2 bases, V lost 5 bases, and 5 bases had no gene match. The CDR3 is CASSQQGFQETQYF. The CDR3 coding sequence is TGTGCCAGCAGTCAACAGGGGTTTCAAGAGACCCAGTACTTC.

V is TRBV7-9 and J is TRBJ1-2; perhaps TRBD1 as D (6 bases). The V gene's germline CDR1 is SEHNR and CDR2 FQNEAQ (reference sequence). The CDR3 contains 13 residues. The V and J ends lost 1 base and 8 bases respectively, with 11 bases between them. The CDR3 loop is CASSLEAGDGYTF. CDR3 DNA: TGTGCCAGCAGCTTAGAGGCAGGGGACGGCTACACCTTC.

The J gene is TRBJ2-1, the V gene TRBV5-1; D might be TRBD1 (5 bases). Germline V gene lookup returns CDR1 SGHRS and CDR2 YFSETQ. The germline V and J ends were trimmed by 4 bases and 2 bases, with 16 bases remaining between them. This CDR3 has 16 residues. DNA for the CDR3: TGCGCCAGCAGCCCCTTTGGGGCGGAGACCTACAATGAGCAGTTCTTC. The encoded protein is CASSPFGAETYNEQFF.

The CDR3: CASTMGIGKDNEQFF. The CDR3 DNA sequence: TGTGCCAGCACCATGGGGATCGGGAAGGACAATGAGCAGTTCTTC. The rearrangement uses TRBV7-9 and TRBJ2-1; perhaps TRBD2 as D (5 bases). V lost 7 bases, J lost 5 bases, and 18 bases lay in between. The CDR3 is 15 residues long. CDR1 and CDR2 from the germline V gene are SEHNR and FQNEAQ (reference sequence).

Note on this clone: The germline gene is not matched at one end of the junction; a read error may be the cause. The V and J genes are TRBV13 and TRBJ2-2, with D tentatively TRBD2 (5 bases). The germline CDR1 and CDR2 sequences are PRHDT and FYEKMQ (reference sequence). CDR3 length: 14 residues. The CDR3 region is CATPSGENPGELFF. The CDR3 DNA is TGTGCCACCCCCTCCGGGGAGAACCCCGGGGAGCTGTTTTTT.

V is TRBV18 and J is TRBJ2-7; TRBD1 matches 7 bases. V trimming: 0 bases; J trimming: 6 bases; junction bases outside the gene matches: 11. Germline V gene data show CDR1 as KGHSH and CDR2 as LQKENI. The CDR3 covers 16 residues. The CDR3 here is CASSPPTGVLWGEQYF. The CDR3 DNA sequence: TGTGCCAGCTCACCACCCACAGGGGTCCTTTGGGGCGAGCAGTACTTC.

In this sample, this clone turned up a few times. The chain combines TRBV29-1 with TRBJ1-1; TRBD1 agrees at 8 bases. There are 14 residues in the CDR3. V lost 4 bases and J lost 4; bases outside the gene matches: 8. CDR1 is SQVTM, CDR2 ANQGSEA, per germline. The CDR3, as DNA: TGCAGCGTTGTCCCGGACAGGGTAGGCACTGAAGCTTTCTTT. Translation gives CSVVPDRVGTEAFF.

This clone has just a few counts. The chain has TRBV10-3 and TRBJ1-2; the D is unclear. This CDR3 comprises 13 residues. V shed 2 bases and J shed 7 bases, with 11 bases lying between them. CDR1 and CDR2 from the germline V gene are ENHRY and SYGVKD. The CDR3 bases are TGTGCCATCAGTGAGGAATACAAGTCTGGCTACACCTTC. Translating gives CAISEEYKSGYTF.

The chain combines TRBV2 with TRBJ2-3, with D perhaps matching TRBD2 (6 bases). The germline V and J ends were trimmed by 11 bases and 6 bases, with 12 bases remaining between them. The CDR3 loop spans 11 amino acids. The V gene's germline CDR1 is SNHLY and CDR2 FYNNEI. The CDR3 sequence: CAAPGGDTQYF. The CDR3 DNA sequence: TGTGCCGCCCCCGGAGGGGATACGCAGTATTTT.

The CDR3 nucleotides are TGTGCCAGCAGCTTGCCGGGACCCAGCGAAGATACGCAGTATTTT. Its protein is CASSLPGPSEDTQYF. This chain joins TRBV7-9 and TRBJ2-3; D could derive from TRBD1 or TRBD2 (5 bases each). The germline CDR1 and CDR2 sequences are SEHNR and FQNEAQ (reference sequence). Trimming stripped 3 bases from V and 5 bases from J, with 15 bases between. The CDR3 loop spans 15 amino acids.

This chain connects TRBV5-6 to TRBJ2-7, with D possibly called TRBD1 or TRBD2 (5 bases each). This CDR3 has 14 amino acids. The germline V gene has CDR1 SGHDT and CDR2 YYEEEE. Trimming pared 2 bases from V and 4 bases from J, leaving 13 bases between. CDR3 nucleotide sequence: TGTGCCAGCAGCTTCCCGGGACGGTGGTACGAGCAGTACTTC. Amino acids: CASSFPGRWYEQYF.

The chain links TRBV7-2 to TRBJ2-7; D is unresolved. This CDR3 has 14 residues. The germline V gene has CDR1 SGHTA and CDR2 FQGNSA. V was shortened by 2 bases and J by 4 bases, with 12 bases between the two germline ends. The CDR3 nucleotides are TGTGCCAGCAGCTTACCGAAGGCCAGGTACGAGCAGTACTTC. Its translation is CASSLPKARYEQYF.

The gene calls are TRBV5-1 and TRBJ1-4; TRBD1 matches 7 bases. Germline assignment: CDR1 SGHRS and CDR2 YFSETQ. V was clipped by 0 bases and J by 2 bases; unmatched bases: 10. The CDR3 contains 18 residues. CDR3 nucleotide sequence: TGCGCCAGCAGCTTGGTCGACAGGGTTCTTGTGACTAATGAAAAACTGTTTTTT. Encoded protein: CASSLVDRVLVTNEKLFF.

Note on this clone: This specimen includes other DNA sequences encoding the same CDR3. The chain carries TRBV2 and TRBJ2-3; TRBD2 matches 8 bases. Unmatched junction bases numbered 5, after V lost 6 bases and J lost 0 bases. The length of the CDR3 is 15 residues. Germline lookup yields CDR1 SNHLY and CDR2 FYNNEI. This CDR3 is CASRVASGSTDTQYF. The DNA for the CDR3 is TGTGCCAGCAGGGTGGCTAGCGGGAGCACAGATACGCAGTATTTT.

This clone was seen just once. The CDR3 region is CASSLVEDTDTQYF. CDR3 nucleotide sequence: TGTGCCAGCAGCCTAGTCGAGGACACAGATACGCAGTATTTT. The genes are TRBV28 and TRBJ2-3; no firm D call. Per the germline V gene, CDR1 is MDHEN and CDR2 is SYDVKM. The ends were cut back, 6 bases at V and 2 bases at J, with 12 bases in the middle. The CDR3 runs 14 residues.